Listed below are T cell receptor beta chains from one sample, sequenced in a study of blood T cell repertoires in COVID-19. Measured with immunoSEQ multiplex PCR; TCRdb has only the in-frame clones, and not every one. The data show 270,000 or so clones, with around 90% seen just once and roughly 0.92% held by the top ten. Sequenced material: peripheral blood. The origin of the receptors is a woman aged 40 to 55 who had recovered from COVID-19. Both conserved end residues are part of each CDR3. Fields, in order: V gene, clone size, J gene, D gene, CDR3 protein, CDR3 DNA. D genes are given only for firm matches. Only part of the rows carry a size: once, few, many, or a class if the clone is expanded.

>TRBV10-3|.|TRBJ1-1|.
CAIQGANTEAFF
TGTGCCATCCAAGGGGCGAACACTGAAGCTTTCTTT
>TRBV27|.|TRBJ1-6|.
CASSFEADNSPLHF
TGTGCCAGCAGTTTCGAGGCCGATAATTCACCCCTCCACTTT
>TRBV7-9|.|TRBJ1-5|TRBD1
CASSSGTGLGQPQHF
TGTGCCAGCAGCTCCGGGACAGGTCTTGGGCAGCCCCAGCATTTT
>TRBV28|.|TRBJ2-1|TRBD2
CASSRGLAGPSYNEQFF
TGTGCCAGCAGCCGCGGACTAGCGGGTCCCTCTTACAATGAGCAGTTCTTC
>TRBV7-6|few|TRBJ2-1|.
CASSLLGPQSRNEQFF
TGTGCCAGCAGCTTATTGGGGCCTCAGTCGAGGAATGAGCAGTTCTTC
>TRBV5-1|.|TRBJ1-4|TRBD1
CASSGQGATNEKLFF
TGCGCCAGCAGCGGACAGGGGGCAACTAATGAAAAACTGTTTTTT
>TRBV11-2|.|TRBJ2-1|.
CASSARALASENNEQFF
TGTGCCAGCAGCGCACGCGCCCTGGCTAGCGAGAACAATGAGCAGTTCTTC
>TRBV30|.|TRBJ1-3|.
CAWSAPTEFSGNTIYF
TGTGCCTGGAGTGCCCCTACAGAATTCTCTGGAAACACCATATATTTT
>TRBV6-5|.|TRBJ2-5|.
CAVKGDGTQYF
TGTGCCGTCAAGGGGGATGGGACCCAGTACTTC
>TRBV7-8|.|TRBJ2-1|.
CASSSNTRDFSYNEQFF
TGTGCCAGCAGCTCGAATACCCGGGACTTCTCCTACAATGAGCAGTTCTTC
>TRBV29-1|.|TRBJ2-1|TRBD2
CSVGGGLAGAPYNEQFF
TGCAGCGTGGGGGGGGGACTAGCGGGTGCCCCCTACAATGAGCAGTTCTTC
>TRBV18|.|TRBJ2-5|.
CASSPPSQGKETQYF
TGTGCCAGCTCACCACCCTCGCAGGGAAAAGAGACCCAGTACTTC
>TRBV28|.|TRBJ2-3|TRBD1
CASSLDRGSTDTQYF
TGTGCCAGCAGTTTGGACAGGGGAAGCACAGATACGCAGTATTTT
>TRBV9|.|TRBJ2-1|TRBD2
CASSPPGLAGRNEQFF
TGTGCCAGCAGCCCTCCCGGACTAGCCGGGCGGAATGAGCAGTTCTTC
>TRBV7-6|.|TRBJ2-3|TRBD2
CASSLAPGGGTDTQYF
TGTGCCAGCAGCTTAGCCCCGGGAGGCGGCACAGATACGCAGTATTTT
>TRBV7-2|.|TRBJ2-7|.
CASSFSMVYEQYF
TGTGCCAGCAGCTTTTCTATGGTTTACGAGCAGTACTTC
>TRBV10-2|few|TRBJ2-7|TRBD1
CASSGQVYEQYF
TGCGCCAGCTCGGGACAGGTTTACGAGCAGTACTTC
>TRBV6-5|.|TRBJ1-2|TRBD1
CASRGTGGADYGYTF
TGTGCCAGCAGGGGGACAGGGGGCGCCGACTATGGCTACACCTTC
>TRBV24-1|.|TRBJ2-2|TRBD1
CATSDRTGTNTGELFF
TGTGCCACCAGTGACCGGACAGGGACGAACACCGGGGAGCTGTTTTTT
>TRBV5-5|.|TRBJ2-7|TRBD1
CASSRTGVFSYEQYF
TGTGCCAGCAGCAGGACAGGGGTTTTCTCCTACGAGCAGTACTTC
>TRBV21-1|.|TRBJ2-1|.
CASSPRDNEQFF
TGTGCCAGCAGCCCCCGGGACAATGAGCAGTTCTTC
>TRBV3-1/TRBV3-2|.|TRBJ2-1|.
CASSQDLRVFPYNEQFF
TGTGCCAGCAGCCAAGATTTACGGGTTTTCCCTTACAATGAGCAGTTCTTC
>TRBV27|.|TRBJ1-2|.
CATRDRPQNYGYTF
TGTGCCACCCGAGACAGACCCCAGAACTATGGCTACACCTTC
>TRBV3-1/TRBV3-2|.|TRBJ1-2|.
CASSHGTYVGNYGYTF
TGTGCCAGCAGCCATGGGACTTACGTGGGAAACTATGGCTACACCTTC
>TRBV3-1/TRBV3-2|.|TRBJ2-4|TRBD2
CASSQAPTSRFQNIQYF
TGTGCCAGCAGCCAAGCCCCGACTAGCCGTTTCCAAAACATTCAGTACTTC
>TRBV29-1|.|TRBJ2-5|.
CSARPTEYQETQYF
TGCAGCGCCAGACCTACAGAGTACCAAGAGACCCAGTACTTC
>TRBV7-2|.|TRBJ2-1|TRBD2
CASSLVRLTSGRGENEQFF
TGTGCCAGCAGCTTAGTGCGATTGACTAGCGGGAGGGGTGAGAATGAGCAGTTCTTC
>TRBV30|.|TRBJ1-2|.
CAGGGYTF
TGTGCCGGAGGTGGCTACACCTTC
>TRBV2|.|TRBJ2-3|.
CASSDGDTQYF
TGTGCCAGCAGTGACGGTGATACGCAGTATTTT
>TRBV15|.|TRBJ1-2|.
CATSRDQFLTGPYGYTF
TGTGCCACCAGCAGAGATCAATTTCTGACAGGACCCTATGGCTACACCTTC
>TRBV5-1|.|TRBJ2-3|TRBD2
CASSLAGGRETDTQYF
TGCGCCAGCAGCTTGGCGGGCGGGAGAGAAACAGATACGCAGTATTTT
>TRBV6-5|.|TRBJ2-3|.
CASSRLGEADTQYF
TGTGCCAGCAGTCGTTTAGGGGAGGCAGATACGCAGTATTTT
>TRBV18|.|TRBJ1-2|.
CASSPTDGGLGYGYTF
TGTGCCAGCTCACCGACGGACGGAGGGCTGGGCTATGGCTACACCTTC
>TRBV12-5|.|TRBJ2-7|.
CASGSPSRGPSSYEQYF
TGTGCTAGTGGTTCCCCTTCCAGAGGTCCGAGCTCCTACGAGCAGTACTTC
>TRBV2|.|TRBJ2-2|TRBD2
CASTRLAGVTGELFF
TGTGCCAGCACCAGACTAGCGGGAGTAACCGGGGAGCTGTTTTTT
>TRBV24-1|.|TRBJ2-1|TRBD2
CATSEPGREGRNEQFF
TGTGCCACCAGTGAACCCGGGCGGGAGGGCCGGAATGAGCAGTTCTTC
>TRBV5-1|.|TRBJ2-5|TRBD2
CASSLAPGGETQYF
TGCGCCAGCAGCTTGGCCCCGGGAGGGGAGACCCAGTACTTC
>TRBV10-3|few|TRBJ1-1|.
CAISLSGDTEAFF
TGTGCCATCAGTTTGAGCGGGGACACTGAAGCTTTCTTT
>TRBV27|once|TRBJ1-4|TRBD1
CASSLNRGSEKLFF
TGTGCCAGCAGTTTAAACAGGGGAAGTGAAAAACTGTTTTTT
>TRBV29-1|.|TRBJ2-7|TRBD1
CSVVRDRPPYEQYF
TGCAGCGTCGTCCGGGACAGACCCCCCTACGAGCAGTACTTC
>TRBV10-3|.|TRBJ2-3|TRBD2
CAISVVSGRGDTQYF
TGTGCCATCAGTGTGGTTAGCGGGAGAGGAGATACGCAGTATTTT
>TRBV27|once|TRBJ2-7|TRBD1
CASSPETGSSYEQYF
TGTGCCAGCAGTCCTGAGACAGGGAGCTCCTACGAGCAGTACTTC
>TRBV10-3|.|TRBJ2-1|TRBD2
CAISESRPGTSGIYNEQFF
TGTGCCATCAGTGAGTCCCGACCGGGGACTAGCGGGATTTACAATGAGCAGTTCTTC
>TRBV7-4|.|TRBJ2-1|TRBD1
CASRDGTGDRIEQFF
TGTGCCAGCAGGGACGGGACAGGGGATAGGATTGAGCAGTTCTTC